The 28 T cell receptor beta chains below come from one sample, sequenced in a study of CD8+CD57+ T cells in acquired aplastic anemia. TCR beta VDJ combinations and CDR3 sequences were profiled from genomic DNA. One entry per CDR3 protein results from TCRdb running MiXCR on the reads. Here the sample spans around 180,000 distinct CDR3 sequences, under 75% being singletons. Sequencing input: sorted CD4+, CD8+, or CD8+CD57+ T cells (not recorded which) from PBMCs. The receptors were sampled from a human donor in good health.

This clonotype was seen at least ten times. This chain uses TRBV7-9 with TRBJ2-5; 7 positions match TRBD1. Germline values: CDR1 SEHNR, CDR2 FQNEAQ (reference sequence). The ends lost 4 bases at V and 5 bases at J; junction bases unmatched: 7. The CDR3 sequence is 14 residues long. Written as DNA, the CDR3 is TGTGCCAGCAGCTCCTGGGACAGAGCCGAGACCCAGTACTTC. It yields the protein CASSSWDRAETQYF.

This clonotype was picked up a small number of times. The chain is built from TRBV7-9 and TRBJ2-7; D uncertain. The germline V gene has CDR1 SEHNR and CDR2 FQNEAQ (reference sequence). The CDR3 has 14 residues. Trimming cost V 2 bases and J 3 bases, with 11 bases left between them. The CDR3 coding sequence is TGTGCCAGCAGCTTACCCTCGAACGTCTACGAGCAGTACTTC. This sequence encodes CASSLPSNVYEQYF.

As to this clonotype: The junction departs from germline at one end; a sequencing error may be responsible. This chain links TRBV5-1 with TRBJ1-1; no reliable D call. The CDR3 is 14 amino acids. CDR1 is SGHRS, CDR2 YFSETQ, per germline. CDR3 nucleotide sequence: TGTGCCAGCAGCTTGGGAGTGTGGGGAACTGAAGCTTTCTTT. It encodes CASSLGVWGTEAFF.

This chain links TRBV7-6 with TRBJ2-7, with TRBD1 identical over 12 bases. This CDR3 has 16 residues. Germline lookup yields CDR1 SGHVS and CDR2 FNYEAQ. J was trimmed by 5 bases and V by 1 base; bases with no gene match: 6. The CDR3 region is CASSLEGTGGRDEQYF. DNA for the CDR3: TGTGCCAGCAGCTTAGAAGGGACAGGGGGCAGGGACGAGCAGTACTTC. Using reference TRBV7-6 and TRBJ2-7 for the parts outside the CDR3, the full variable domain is GAGVSQSPRYKVTKRGQDVALRCDPISGHVSLYWYRQALGQGPEFLTYFNYEAQQDKSGLPNDRFSAERPEGSISTLTIQRTEQRDSAMYRCASSLEGTGGRDEQYFGPGTRLTVT.

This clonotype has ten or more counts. In DNA form, the CDR3 reads TGTGCCAGCAGCTTAGGGTACGGGAGAGCCTACAATGAGCAGTTCTTC. It translates to CASSLGYGRAYNEQFF. The chain joins TRBV11-2 to TRBJ2-1, with D perhaps TRBD2 (6 bases). Germline CDR1 and CDR2: SGHAT and FQNNGV. The CDR3 sequence is 16 residues long. Trimming took 1 base from V and 2 from J, leaving 12 bases between them.

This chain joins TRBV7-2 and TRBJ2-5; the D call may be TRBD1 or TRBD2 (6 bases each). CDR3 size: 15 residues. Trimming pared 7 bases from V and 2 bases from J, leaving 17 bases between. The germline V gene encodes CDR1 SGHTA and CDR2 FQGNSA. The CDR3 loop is CASTQRGDKQETQYF. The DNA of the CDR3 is TGTGCCAGCACCCAGAGGGGGGACAAACAAGAGACCCAGTACTTC. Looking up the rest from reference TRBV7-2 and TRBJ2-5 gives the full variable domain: GAGVSQSPSNKVTEKGKDVELRCDPISGHTALYWYRQSLGQGLEFLIYFQGNSAPDKSGLPSDRFSAERTGGSVSTLTIQRTQQEDSAVYLCASTQRGDKQETQYFGPGTRLLVL.

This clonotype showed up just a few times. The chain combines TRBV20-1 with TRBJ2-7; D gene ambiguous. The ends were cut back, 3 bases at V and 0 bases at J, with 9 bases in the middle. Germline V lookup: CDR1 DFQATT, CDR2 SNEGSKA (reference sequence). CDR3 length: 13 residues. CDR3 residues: CSASVGSSYEQYF. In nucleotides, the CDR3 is TGCAGTGCTAGTGTTGGAAGCTCCTACGAGCAGTACTTC.

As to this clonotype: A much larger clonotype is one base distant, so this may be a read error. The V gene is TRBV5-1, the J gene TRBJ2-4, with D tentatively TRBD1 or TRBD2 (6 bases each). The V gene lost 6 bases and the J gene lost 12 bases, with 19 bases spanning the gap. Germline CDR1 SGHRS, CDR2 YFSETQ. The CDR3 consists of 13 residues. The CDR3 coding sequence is TGCGCCAGCAACGAGGGGGGCTCGGACACTCAGTACTTC. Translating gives CASNEGGSDTQYF.

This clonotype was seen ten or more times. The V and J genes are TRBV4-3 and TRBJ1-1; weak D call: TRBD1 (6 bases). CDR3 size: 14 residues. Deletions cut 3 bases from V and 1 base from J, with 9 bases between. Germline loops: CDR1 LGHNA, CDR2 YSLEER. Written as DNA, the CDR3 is TGCGCCAGCAGCCAGGACAGTCAGAACACTGAAGCTTTCTTT. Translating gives CASSQDSQNTEAFF.

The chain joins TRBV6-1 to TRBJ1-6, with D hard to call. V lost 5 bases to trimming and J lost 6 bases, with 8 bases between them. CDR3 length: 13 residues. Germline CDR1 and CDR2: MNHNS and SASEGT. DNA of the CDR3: TGTGCCAGCAGTTGGAATCCTAATTCACCCCTCCACTTT. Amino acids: CASSWNPNSPLHF.

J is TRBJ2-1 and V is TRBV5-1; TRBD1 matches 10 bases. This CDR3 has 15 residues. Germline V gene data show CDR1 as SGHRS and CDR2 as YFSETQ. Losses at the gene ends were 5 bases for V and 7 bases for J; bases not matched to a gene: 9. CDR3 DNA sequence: TGCGCCAGCAGGACTCCTTGGACAGGGGGGAATGAGCAGTTCTTC. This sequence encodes CASRTPWTGGNEQFF.

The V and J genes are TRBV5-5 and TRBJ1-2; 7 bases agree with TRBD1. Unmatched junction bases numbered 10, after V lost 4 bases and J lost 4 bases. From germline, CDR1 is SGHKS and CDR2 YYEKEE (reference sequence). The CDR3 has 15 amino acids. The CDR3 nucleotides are TGTGCCAGCAGCACCGGGACAGCAGTTAGCTATGGCTACACCTTC. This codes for CASSTGTAVSYGYTF.

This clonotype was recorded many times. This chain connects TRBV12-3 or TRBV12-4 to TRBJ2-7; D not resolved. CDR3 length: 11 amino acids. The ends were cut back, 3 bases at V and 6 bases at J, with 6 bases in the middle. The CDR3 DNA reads TGTGCCAGCAGTTTTGGAGTCGAGCAGTACTTC. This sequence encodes CASSFGVEQYF.

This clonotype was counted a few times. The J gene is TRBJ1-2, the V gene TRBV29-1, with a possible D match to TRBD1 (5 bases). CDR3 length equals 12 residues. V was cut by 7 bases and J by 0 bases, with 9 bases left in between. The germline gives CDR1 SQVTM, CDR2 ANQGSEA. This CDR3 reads CSAGTANYGYTF. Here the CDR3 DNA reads TGCAGCGCCGGGACGGCTAACTATGGCTACACCTTC.

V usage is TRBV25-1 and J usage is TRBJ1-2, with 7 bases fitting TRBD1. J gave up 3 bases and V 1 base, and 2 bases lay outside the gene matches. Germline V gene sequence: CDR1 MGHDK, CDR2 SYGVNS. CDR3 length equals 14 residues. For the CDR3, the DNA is TGTGCCAGCAGTGAATCGGGACAGTACTATGGCTACACCTTC. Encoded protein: CASSESGQYYGYTF.

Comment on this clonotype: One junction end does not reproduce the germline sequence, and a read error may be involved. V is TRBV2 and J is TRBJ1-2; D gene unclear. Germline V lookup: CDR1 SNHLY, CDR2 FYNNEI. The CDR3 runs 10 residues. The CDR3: CASSQEKVYF. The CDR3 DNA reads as TGTGCCAGCAGCCAAGAGAAAGTTTACTTC.

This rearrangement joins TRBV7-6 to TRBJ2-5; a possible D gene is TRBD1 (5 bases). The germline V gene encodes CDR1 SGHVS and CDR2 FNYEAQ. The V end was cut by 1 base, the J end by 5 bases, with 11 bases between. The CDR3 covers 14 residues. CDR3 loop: CASSLEGSGETQYF. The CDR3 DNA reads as TGTGCCAGCAGCTTAGAGGGGTCCGGGGAGACCCAGTACTTC. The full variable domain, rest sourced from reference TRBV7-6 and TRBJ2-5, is GAGVSQSPRYKVTKRGQDVALRCDPISGHVSLYWYRQALGQGPEFLTYFNYEAQQDKSGLPNDRFSAERPEGSISTLTIQRTEQRDSAMYRCASSLEGSGETQYFGPGTRLLVL.

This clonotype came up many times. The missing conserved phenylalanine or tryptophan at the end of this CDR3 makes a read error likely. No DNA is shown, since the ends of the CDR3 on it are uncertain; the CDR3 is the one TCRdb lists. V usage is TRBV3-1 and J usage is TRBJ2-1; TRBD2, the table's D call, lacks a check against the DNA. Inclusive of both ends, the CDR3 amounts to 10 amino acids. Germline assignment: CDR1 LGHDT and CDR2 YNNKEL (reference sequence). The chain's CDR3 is CASSQGWHPP.

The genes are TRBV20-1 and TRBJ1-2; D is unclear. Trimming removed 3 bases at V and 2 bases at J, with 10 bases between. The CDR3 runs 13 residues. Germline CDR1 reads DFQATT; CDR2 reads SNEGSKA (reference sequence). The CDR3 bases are TGCAGTGCTAGTCCCGAGACAAACTATGGCTACACCTTC. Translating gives CSASPETNYGYTF.

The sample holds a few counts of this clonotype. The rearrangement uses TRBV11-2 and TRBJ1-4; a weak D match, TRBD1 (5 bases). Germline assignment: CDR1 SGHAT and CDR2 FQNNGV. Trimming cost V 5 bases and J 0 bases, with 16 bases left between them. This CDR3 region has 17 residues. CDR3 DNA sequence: TGTGCCAGCAGCCCTCCGGGGGGGGGAGCAACTAATGAAAAACTGTTTTTT. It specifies CASSPPGGGATNEKLFF.

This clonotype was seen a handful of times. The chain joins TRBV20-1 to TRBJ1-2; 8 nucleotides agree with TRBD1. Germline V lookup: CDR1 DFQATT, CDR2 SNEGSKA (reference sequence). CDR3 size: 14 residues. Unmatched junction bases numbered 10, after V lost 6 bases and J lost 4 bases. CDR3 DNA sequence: TGCAGTGCGGCGGTACAGGGGGACGGCTATGGCTACACCTTC. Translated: CSAAVQGDGYGYTF.

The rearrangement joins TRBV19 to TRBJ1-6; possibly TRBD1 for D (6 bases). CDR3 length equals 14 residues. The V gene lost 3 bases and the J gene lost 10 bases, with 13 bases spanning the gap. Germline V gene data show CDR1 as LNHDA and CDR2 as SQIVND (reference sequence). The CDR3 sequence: CASSIGGPSSPLHF. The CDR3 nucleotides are TGTGCCAGTAGTATTGGGGGGCCCAGCTCACCCCTCCACTTT.

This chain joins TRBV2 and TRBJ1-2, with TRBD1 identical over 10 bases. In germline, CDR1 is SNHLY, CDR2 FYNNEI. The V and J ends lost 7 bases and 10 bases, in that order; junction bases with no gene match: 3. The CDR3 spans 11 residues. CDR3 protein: CASKGTGDYTF. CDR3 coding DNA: TGTGCCAGCAAAGGGACAGGGGACTACACCTTC. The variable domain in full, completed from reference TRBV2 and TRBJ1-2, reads EPEVTQTPSHQVTQMGQEVILRCVPISNHLYFYWYRQILGQKVEFLVSFYNNEISEKSEIFDDQFSVERPDGSNFTLKIRSTKLEDSAMYFCASKGTGDYTFGSGTRLTVV.

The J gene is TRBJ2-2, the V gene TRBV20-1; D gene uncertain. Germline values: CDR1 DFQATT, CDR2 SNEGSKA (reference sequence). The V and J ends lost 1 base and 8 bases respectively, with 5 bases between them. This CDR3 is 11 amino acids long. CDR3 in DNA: TGCAGTGCTAGAGTCAAGGGGGAGCTGTTTTTT. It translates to CSARVKGELFF.

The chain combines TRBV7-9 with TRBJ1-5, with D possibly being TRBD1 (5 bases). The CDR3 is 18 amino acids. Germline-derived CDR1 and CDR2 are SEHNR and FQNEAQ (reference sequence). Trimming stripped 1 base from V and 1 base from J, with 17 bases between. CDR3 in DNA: TGTGCCAGCAGCTTAGTGGGGCCTTTAGGCGGGAGCAATCAGCCCCAGCATTTT. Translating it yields CASSLVGPLGGSNQPQHF.

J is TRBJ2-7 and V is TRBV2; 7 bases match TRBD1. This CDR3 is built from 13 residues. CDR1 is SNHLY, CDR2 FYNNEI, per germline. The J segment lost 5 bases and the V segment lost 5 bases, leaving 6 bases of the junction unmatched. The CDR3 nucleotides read TGTGCCAGCAGTTACAGGGGTAGGAACGAGCAGTACTTC. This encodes CASSYRGRNEQYF.

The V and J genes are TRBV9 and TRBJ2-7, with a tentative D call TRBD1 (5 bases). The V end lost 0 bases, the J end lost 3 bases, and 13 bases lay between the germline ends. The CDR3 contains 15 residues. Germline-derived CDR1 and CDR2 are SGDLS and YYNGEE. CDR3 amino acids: CASSVDGQGIYEQYF. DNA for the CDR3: TGTGCCAGCAGCGTAGATGGGCAGGGAATCTACGAGCAGTACTTC.

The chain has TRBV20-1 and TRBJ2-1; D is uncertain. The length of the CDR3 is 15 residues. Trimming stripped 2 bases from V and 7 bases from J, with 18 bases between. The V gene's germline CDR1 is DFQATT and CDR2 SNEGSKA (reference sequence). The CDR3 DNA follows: TGCAGTGCTAGACCCTCCTCTGGGCTGTTGAATGAGCAGTTCTTC. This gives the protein CSARPSSGLLNEQFF.